This TCR beta chain derives from a study of type 1 and type 2 diabetes patients. As concerns this clonotype: The antigen is undetermined.

Study outcomes and limitations: Both CD4+ and CD8+ type 2 diabetes repertoires showed significantly higher diversity than type 1.

Amplification started from genomic DNA. A primer set of 30 forward and 13 reverse primers amplified the CDR3. Using its own MiXCR run on the multiplex PCR reads, TCRdb lists one record per CDR3 protein. The repertoire holds a few hundred thousand distinct CDR3 sequences, with around 47% as singletons. The sample was peripheral blood mononuclear cells (PBMCs). The TCR was taken from a man aged 18 to 30 with type 2 diabetes.

The chain's CDR3 is CASSLGSDRGRGNTGELFF. The DNA of the CDR3 is TGTGCCAGCAGCTTAGGTTCGGACAGGGGGCGTGGGAACACCGGGGAGCTGTTTTTT. The gene calls are TRBV7-2 and TRBJ2-2, with 11 bases aligning to TRBD1. After removal of 1 base from V and 1 base from J, the junction contained 8 bases not matched to a gene. Germline CDR1 SGHTA, CDR2 FQGNSA. This CDR3 is built from 19 residues.